One and the same sample provided the 20 T cell receptor beta chains below, sequenced in a study of T cell changes during pregnancy in multiple sclerosis. Some clones are missing from TCRdb's copy, which holds only in-frame ones; the method was immunoSEQ multiplex PCR. The table includes about 50,000 clones, about 92% detected once. Material: CD4+ T cells from peripheral blood mononuclear cells, obtained in the third trimester of pregnancy. These receptors were taken from a female donor with multiple sclerosis, enrolled in a pregnancy study.

The chain links TRBV7-9 to TRBJ1-6, with D possibly being TRBD1 (5 bases). Germline CDR1 and CDR2: SEHNR and FQNEAQ (reference sequence). The CDR3 is 14 amino acids. V dropped 1 base and J dropped 5 bases, with 6 bases sitting between them. The CDR3 region is CASSLGRDNSPLHF. DNA for the CDR3: TGTGCCAGCAGCTTAGGCAGGGATAATTCACCCCTCCACTTT.

This clone has a handful of counts. This chain connects TRBV5-4 to TRBJ1-1; D is ambiguous. There are 12 residues in the CDR3. Trimming stripped 4 bases from V and 9 bases from J, with 13 bases between. Per germline, CDR1 SGHNT and CDR2 YYREEE (reference sequence). CDR3 nucleotides: TGTGCCAGCAGCCTTGATGGGCAGCAAGCTTTCTTT. Translation: CASSLDGQQAFF. Full variable domain (rest looked up from reference TRBV5-4 and TRBJ1-1): ETGVTQSPTHLIKTRGQQVTLRCSSQSGHNTVSWYQQALGQGPQFIFQYYREEENGRGNFPPRFSGLQFPNYSSELNVNALELDDSALYLCASSLDGQQAFFGQGTRLTVV.

The V gene is TRBV7-3, the J gene TRBJ1-1; TRBD1 might be the D (6 bases). The germline V gene has CDR1 SGHTA and CDR2 FQGTGA. Trimming took off 2 bases at V and 2 bases at J, with 12 bases between the two ends. The CDR3 spans 15 residues. For the CDR3, the DNA is TGTGCCAGCAGCTTACGTGGGGGCAGCAACACTGAAGCTTTCTTT. It yields the protein CASSLRGGSNTEAFF. Together with reference TRBV7-3 and TRBJ1-1, the CDR3 gives the full variable domain: GAGVSQTPSNKVTEKGKYVELRCDPISGHTALYWYRQSLGQGPEFLIYFQGTGAADDSGLPNDRFFAVRPEGSVSTLKIQRTERGDSAVYLCASSLRGGSNTEAFFGQGTRLTVV.

The chain's CDR3 is CASSVVGTDTQYF. CDR3 bases: TGTGCCAGCAGCGTAGTCGGCACAGATACGCAGTATTTT. V is TRBV9 and J is TRBJ2-3; D remains unclear. Looked up from germline, CDR1 is SGDLS and CDR2 is YYNGEE. The CDR3 length is 13 residues. Trimming cost V 0 bases and J 1 base, with 3 bases left between them.

This clone has only one observation. The chain carries TRBV9 and TRBJ2-2; D is perhaps TRBD1 (5 bases). Germline V lookup: CDR1 SGDLS, CDR2 YYNGEE. The CDR3 totals 13 residues. Trimming took 5 bases from V and 5 from J, leaving 10 bases between them. CDR3 nucleotide sequence: TGTGCCAGCAGACGCACAGGAACCGGGGAGCTGTTTTTT. Protein: CASRRTGTGELFF.

The chain recombines TRBV19 with TRBJ1-1, with D possibly matching TRBD1 (6 bases). This CDR3 has 16 amino acids. Germline CDR1 is LNHDA and CDR2 is SQIVND (reference sequence). Trimming removed 3 bases at V and 0 bases at J, with 14 bases between. The CDR3 coding sequence is TGTGCCAGTAGTATCTACAGGGATATAATGAACACTGAAGCTTTCTTT. Translating gives CASSIYRDIMNTEAFF.

The V and J genes are TRBV19 and TRBJ1-2; 11 bases align to TRBD1. After removal of 5 bases from V and 4 bases from J, the junction contained 6 bases not matched to a gene. CDR1 and CDR2 (germline): LNHDA, SQIVND (reference sequence). The CDR3 consists of 15 residues. CDR3 loop: CASSPRDRGIYGYTF. CDR3 bases: TGTGCCAGTAGTCCACGGGACAGGGGGATCTATGGCTACACCTTC.

The V call is TRBV14, the J call TRBJ1-1; possible D gene TRBD1, 6 bases. Trimming took off 4 bases at V and 5 bases at J, with 17 bases between the two ends. The length of the CDR3 is 15 residues. Germline assignment: CDR1 SGHDN and CDR2 FVKESK. CDR3 in amino acids: CASSPDPERGTEAFF. The CDR3 bases are TGTGCCAGCAGCCCGGACCCGGAGAGGGGGACTGAAGCTTTCTTT.

The rearrangement joins TRBV6-5 to TRBJ1-6; 9 nucleotides agree with TRBD1. V shed 6 bases, J shed 9 bases, and the junction held 9 bases outside the gene matches. In germline, CDR1 is MNHEY, CDR2 SVGAGI. CDR3 length equals 15 residues. CDR3 residues: CASRRDRDLGSPLHF. The CDR3 DNA is TGTGCCAGCAGGAGGGACAGGGATTTAGGTTCACCCCTCCACTTT.

The chain recombines TRBV18 with TRBJ2-7, with D perhaps matching TRBD1 (5 bases). Germline CDR1 reads KGHSH; CDR2 reads LQKENI. The CDR3 has 15 residues. The ends were cut back, 3 bases at V and 6 bases at J, with 18 bases in the middle. The CDR3 bases are TGTGCCAGCTCACCTCTGGACACCCAGATGGTCGAGCAGTACTTC. It is translated as CASSPLDTQMVEQYF.

This clone was counted a single time. The chain carries TRBV13 and TRBJ1-2, with TRBD1 identical over 9 bases. V was pared by 5 bases and J by 3 bases, with 4 bases of the junction left unmatched. Germline assignment: CDR1 PRHDT and CDR2 FYEKMQ (reference sequence). CDR3 size: 14 residues. The CDR3 DNA reads as TGTGCCAGCAGCCAAACAGGGGGCCACTATGGCTACACCTTC. Amino acids: CASSQTGGHYGYTF.

The rearrangement links TRBV6-6 to TRBJ1-2, with D possibly being TRBD1 (5 bases). The CDR3 runs to 16 residues. V lost 6 bases to trimming and J lost 0 bases, with 17 bases between them. Germline assignment: CDR1 MNHNY and CDR2 SVGAGI (reference sequence). The CDR3 region has the DNA TGTGCCAGCAGCCCTCGAGCGGGGCTAACTAACTATGGCTACACCTTC. Its protein is CASSPRAGLTNYGYTF.

V gene TRBV7-8 combines with J gene TRBJ1-2; D gene ambiguous. This CDR3 contains 13 residues. Trimming took 1 base from V and 2 from J, leaving 5 bases between them. CDR1 SGHVS and CDR2 FQNEAQ come from the germline V gene. DNA for the CDR3: TGTGCCAGCAGCTTAGGGGCGAACTATGGCTACACCTTC. Its protein product is CASSLGANYGYTF.

The chain uses TRBV7-3 and TRBJ2-1; 8 nucleotides line up with TRBD1. V dropped 5 bases and J dropped 10; count of bases not matched to a gene: 16. CDR1 is SGHTA and CDR2 is FQGTGA in the germline V gene. There are 16 residues in the CDR3. The CDR3 sequence: CASSPTPGQGAWEQFF. CDR3 coding DNA: TGTGCCAGCAGCCCGACGCCTGGACAGGGAGCGTGGGAGCAGTTCTTC.

The chain links TRBV7-3 to TRBJ2-1; 9 bases line up with TRBD2. Trimming at V came to 6 bases and at J to 0 bases, leaving 6 bases not matched to a gene. Germline V lookup: CDR1 SGHTA, CDR2 FQGTGA. The CDR3 has 16 residues. CDR3 nucleotides: TGTGCCAGCAGTTTCTTTAGCGGGGGCTCCTACAATGAGCAGTTCTTC. It codes for CASSFFSGGSYNEQFF.

This clone was seen only once. This chain connects TRBV27 to TRBJ2-5; D uncertain. From germline, CDR1 is MNHEY and CDR2 SMNVEV (reference sequence). The CDR3 has 14 residues. V was trimmed by 0 bases and J by 7 bases, leaving 12 bases between them. The DNA for the CDR3 is TGTGCCAGCAGTTTATCGAGACGACCGGGGACCCAGTACTTC. Residues: CASSLSRRPGTQYF.

The chain uses TRBV2 and TRBJ2-5; TRBD2 matches 8 bases. From germline, CDR1 is SNHLY and CDR2 FYNNEI. There are 15 residues in the CDR3. Unmatched junction bases numbered 13, after V lost 8 bases and J lost 5 bases. The CDR3 nucleotides are TGTGCCAGCGGCTTTGACGGGGGGGCACGGGAGACCCAGTACTTC. Its translation: CASGFDGGARETQYF. The full variable domain, its missing parts supplied by reference TRBV2 and TRBJ2-5, is EPEVTQTPSHQVTQMGQEVILRCVPISNHLYFYWYRQILGQKVEFLVSFYNNEISEKSEIFDDQFSVERPDGSNFTLKIRSTKLEDSAMYFCASGFDGGARETQYFGPGTRLLVL.

This clone was seen just once. An end of the junction differs from the germline gene, which may be a read error. V usage is TRBV7-7 and J usage is TRBJ2-7; 10 bases match TRBD1. CDR1 SSHAT and CDR2 FNYEAQ come from the germline V gene (reference sequence). The CDR3 contains 13 residues. CDR3 bases: TGTGCTAGCAGCTTGACAGGACAGGGGGTGCAGTACTTC. This gives the protein CASSLTGQGVQYF.

V gene TRBV11-3 combines with J gene TRBJ2-3; D might be TRBD2 (7 bases). V shed 4 bases and J shed 6 bases, with 14 bases lying between them. There are 14 residues in the CDR3. The V gene's germline CDR1 is SGHNT and CDR2 YENEEA. The CDR3 DNA sequence: TGTGCCAGCAGCTGGCGGGGGCAGCGGGATACGCAGTATTTT. Encoded protein: CASSWRGQRDTQYF.

V and J are TRBV2 and TRBJ1-3; D remains ambiguous. Trimming removed 6 bases at V and 0 bases at J, with 12 bases between. The CDR3 has 15 amino acids. Per the germline V gene, CDR1 is SNHLY and CDR2 is FYNNEI. The CDR3 loop is CASRYSFFSGNTIYF. The CDR3 nucleotides are TGTGCCAGCAGGTACAGCTTTTTCTCTGGAAACACCATATATTTT. Looking up the rest from reference TRBV2 and TRBJ1-3 gives the full variable domain: EPEVTQTPSHQVTQMGQEVILRCVPISNHLYFYWYRQILGQKVEFLVSFYNNEISEKSEIFDDQFSVERPDGSNFTLKIRSTKLEDSAMYFCASRYSFFSGNTIYFGEGSWLTVV.